This TCR beta chain comes out of a study of graft-versus-host responses after intestinal transplantation. Overall study context: Every one of the recipients received anti-thymocyte globulin induction and afterwards took tacrolimus and steroids for around 3 years. Study-wide points: Investigators detected GvH clones in recipient marrow, with some emerging earlier in ileum or blood.

A note on this clone: Antigen unknown.

V lost 7 bases, J lost 1 base, and 6 bases stayed unmatched. The CDR3 runs to 14 residues. Germline assignment: CDR1 SNHLY and CDR2 FYNNEI. Data came from immunoSEQ multiplex PCR; TCRdb stores just in-frame clones and leaves some out. Here the sample spans around 96,000 clones, 80% to 95% being singletons. The chain employs TRBV2 and TRBJ1-1; TRBD1 matches 7 bases. The sample in question was PBMCs, obtained around 450 days after intestinal transplant. The receptor was isolated from a human patient who received an intestinal transplant, so some T cells may come from the graft donor. CDR3 in amino acids: CASTLGTANTEAFF. CDR3 sequence (DNA): TGTGCCAGCACCCTCGGGACAGCGAACACTGAAGCTTTCTTT.